The following is a T cell receptor (beta chain) sequence with its context. Antigen unknown. Authors' analysis steps: Out-of-frame sequences were removed, leaving 2 million or so distinct TCRbeta sequences. Profiled with immunoSEQ multiplex PCR; TCRdb holds only in-frame clones, not every one. V and J calls and clone size follow that table, whereas D and trimming were derived from the DNA. Of 45,000 to 70,000 clones listed, less than 85% are singletons. Single viable CD3+CD4+CD8-CD45RO+ cells were sorted as the memory CD4+ T cells. Serum IgG to CMV pp150, pp28, p38 and p52 defined serostatus. The data were obtained in a study of memory CD4+ T cells and cytomegalovirus serostatus. Looking at the study overall: Of the healthy Belgian adults, several were CMV seropositive and 20 to 30 seronegative. Study-level points and caveats: About 40% of the roughly 160 known CMV-associated TCRbeta sequences appeared in CD4+ memory.

The V gene lost 2 bases and the J gene lost 6 bases, with 7 bases spanning the gap. This CDR3 has 11 residues. Germline V gene lookup returns CDR1 GTSNPN and CDR2 SVGIG (reference sequence). Sequencing was done on a sample of memory CD4+ T cells from blood. The TCR originated in an adult in good health and CMV-seronegative. Some clones in this sample may be carry-over from other donors' samples. This chain connects TRBV30 to TRBJ2-5; no clear D. Here the CDR3 reads CAWSTSQTQYF. In DNA form, the CDR3 reads TGTGCCTGGAGTACCAGCCAGACCCAGTACTTC. The full variable domain, completed using reference TRBV30 and TRBJ2-5, is SQTIHQWPATLVQPVGSPLSLECTVEGTSNPNLYWYRQAAGRGLQLLFYSVGIGQISSEVPQNLSASRPQDRQFILSSKKLLLSDSGFYLCAWSTSQTQYFGPGTRLLVL.